This T cell receptor beta chain was captured by sequencing in a study of T cell responses to AZD1222 COVID-19 vaccine. The CDR3 is made up of 14 amino acids. Looked up from germline, CDR1 is SGDLS and CDR2 is YYNGEE. V lost 4 bases to trimming and J lost 7 bases; unmatched junction nucleotides: 6. About this clone itself: The antigen is not known.

Study-level results: There were repertoire samples only from the period after the peak T cell response. Spike regions recognized by vaccine-associated CD4 TCRs spanned the protein, led by 160-218 and 743-854. Among spike-specific TCRs, nearly half reportedly target unmutated variant regions. The sample set comprised mostly white British donors with more females, and clonal diversity was possibly underestimated.

Method: immunoSEQ multiplex PCR; TCRdb's copy keeps in-frame clones and lacks some. The table records about 170,000 clones, roughly nine tenths of them present only once. Here the sequenced sample was peripheral blood, taken on day 0 of AZD1222 vaccination. The receptor was derived from an adult in good health. J is TRBJ2-1 and V is TRBV9; 9 bases match TRBD1. The CDR3 coding sequence is TGTGCCAGCAGCCCCAGACAGGGGGAGAATGAGCAGTTCTTC. Its protein is CASSPRQGENEQFF.